This TCR beta chain was observed in a study of shared clonotypes between healthy human individuals. Background on the study: The donor group consisted of two women and a few men, aged 18 to 49.

Assay execution took place at the deep level. Sequencing was performed with immunoSEQ multiplex PCR; in TCRdb, only in-frame clones are kept and a portion is missing. The profile shows roughly 2.1 million clones, just over 90% of them singletons. V was cut by 1 base and J by 3 bases, with 10 bases left in between. The CDR3 is 14 residues long. Per germline, CDR1 KGHSH and CDR2 LQKENI. A word on this clone: Its cognate antigen is unknown.

Terminally differentiated effector memory CD45RA+ cells were excluded by CCR7 positive selection of CD45RO-negative cells. Study-wide results and limits: Specimens sampled were limited to blood, with tissue repertoires likely differing. The generation probabilities recorded for non-shared clonotypes fell below those of clonotypes shared by all four donors.

The chain carries TRBV18 and TRBJ2-7; no clear D. This TCR came from a young man in good health. Some clones in this sample may be carry-over from other donors' samples. The material sequenced was naive CD8+ T cells from PBMCs. The CDR3 nucleotides are TGTGCCAGCTCACCACGGGATCAGCGCTACGAGCAGTACTTC. Its protein is CASSPRDQRYEQYF.